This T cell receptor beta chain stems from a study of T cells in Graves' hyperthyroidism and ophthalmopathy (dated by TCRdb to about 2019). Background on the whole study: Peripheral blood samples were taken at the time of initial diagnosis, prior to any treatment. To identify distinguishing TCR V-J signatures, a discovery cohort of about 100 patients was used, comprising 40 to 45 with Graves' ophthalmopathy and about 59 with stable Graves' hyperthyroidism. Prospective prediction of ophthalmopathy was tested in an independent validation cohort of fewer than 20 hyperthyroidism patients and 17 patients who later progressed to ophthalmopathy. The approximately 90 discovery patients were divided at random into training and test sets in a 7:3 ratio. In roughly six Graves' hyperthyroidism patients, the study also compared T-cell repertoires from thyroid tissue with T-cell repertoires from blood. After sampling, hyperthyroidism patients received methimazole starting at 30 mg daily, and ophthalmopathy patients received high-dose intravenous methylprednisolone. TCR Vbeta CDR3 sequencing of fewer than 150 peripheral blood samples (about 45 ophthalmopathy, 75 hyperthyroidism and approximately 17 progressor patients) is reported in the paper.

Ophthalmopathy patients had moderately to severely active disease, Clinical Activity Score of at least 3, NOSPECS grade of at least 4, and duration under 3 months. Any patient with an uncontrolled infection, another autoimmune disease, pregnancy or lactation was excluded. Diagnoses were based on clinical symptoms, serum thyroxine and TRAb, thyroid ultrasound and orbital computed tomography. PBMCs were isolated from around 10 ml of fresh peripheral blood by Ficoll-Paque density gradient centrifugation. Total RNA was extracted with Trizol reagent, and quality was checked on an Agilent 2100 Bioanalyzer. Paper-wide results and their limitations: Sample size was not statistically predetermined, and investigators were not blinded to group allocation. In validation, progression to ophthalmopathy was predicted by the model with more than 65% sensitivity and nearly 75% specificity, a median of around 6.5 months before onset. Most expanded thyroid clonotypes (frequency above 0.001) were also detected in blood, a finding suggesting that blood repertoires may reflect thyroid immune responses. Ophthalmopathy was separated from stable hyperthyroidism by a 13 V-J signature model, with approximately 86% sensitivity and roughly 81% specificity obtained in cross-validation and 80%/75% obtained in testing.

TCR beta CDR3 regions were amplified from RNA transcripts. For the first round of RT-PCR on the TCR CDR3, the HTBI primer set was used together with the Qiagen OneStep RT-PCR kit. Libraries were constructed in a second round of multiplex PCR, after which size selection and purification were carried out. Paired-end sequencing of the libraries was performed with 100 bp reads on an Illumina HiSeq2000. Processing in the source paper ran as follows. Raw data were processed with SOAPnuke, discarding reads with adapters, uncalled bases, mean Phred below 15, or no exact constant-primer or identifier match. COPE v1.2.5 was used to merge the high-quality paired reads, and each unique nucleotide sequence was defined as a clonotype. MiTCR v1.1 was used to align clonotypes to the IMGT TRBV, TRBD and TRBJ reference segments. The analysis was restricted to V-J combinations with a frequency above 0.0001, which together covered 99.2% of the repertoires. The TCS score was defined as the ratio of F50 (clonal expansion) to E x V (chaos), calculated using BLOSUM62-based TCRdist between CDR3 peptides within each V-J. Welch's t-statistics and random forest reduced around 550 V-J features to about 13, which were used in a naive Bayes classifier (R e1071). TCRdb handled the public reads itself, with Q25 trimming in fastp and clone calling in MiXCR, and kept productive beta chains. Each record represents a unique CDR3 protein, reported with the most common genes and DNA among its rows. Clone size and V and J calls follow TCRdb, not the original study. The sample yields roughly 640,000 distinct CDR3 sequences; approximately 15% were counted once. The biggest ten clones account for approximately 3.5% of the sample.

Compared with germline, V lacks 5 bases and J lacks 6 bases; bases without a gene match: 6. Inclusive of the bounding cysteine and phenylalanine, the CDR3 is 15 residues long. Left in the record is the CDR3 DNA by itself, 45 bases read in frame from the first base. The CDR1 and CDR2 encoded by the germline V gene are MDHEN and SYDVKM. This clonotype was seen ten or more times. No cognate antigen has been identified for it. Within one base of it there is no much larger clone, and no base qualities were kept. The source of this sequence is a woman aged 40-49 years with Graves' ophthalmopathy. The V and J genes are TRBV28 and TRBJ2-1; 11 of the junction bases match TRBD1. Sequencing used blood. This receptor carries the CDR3 CASSGTGTGGNEQFF. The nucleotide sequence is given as TGTGCCAGCAGTGGTACCGGGACAGGGGGCAATGAGCAGTTCTTC.